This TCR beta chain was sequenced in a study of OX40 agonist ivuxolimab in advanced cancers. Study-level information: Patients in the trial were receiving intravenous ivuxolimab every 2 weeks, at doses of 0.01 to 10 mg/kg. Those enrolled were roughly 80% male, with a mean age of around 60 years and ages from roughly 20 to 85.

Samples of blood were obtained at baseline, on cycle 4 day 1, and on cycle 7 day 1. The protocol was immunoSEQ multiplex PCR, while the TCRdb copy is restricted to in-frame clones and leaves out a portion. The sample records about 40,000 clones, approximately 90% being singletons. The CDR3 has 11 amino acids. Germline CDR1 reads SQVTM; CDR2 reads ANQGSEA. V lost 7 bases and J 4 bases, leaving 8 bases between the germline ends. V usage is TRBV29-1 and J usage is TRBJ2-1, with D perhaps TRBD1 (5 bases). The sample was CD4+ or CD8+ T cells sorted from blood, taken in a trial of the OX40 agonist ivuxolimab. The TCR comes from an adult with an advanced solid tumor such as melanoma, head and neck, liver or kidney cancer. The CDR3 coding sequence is TGCAGCGGACAGTTATACAATGAGCAGTTCTTC. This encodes CSGQLYNEQFF.